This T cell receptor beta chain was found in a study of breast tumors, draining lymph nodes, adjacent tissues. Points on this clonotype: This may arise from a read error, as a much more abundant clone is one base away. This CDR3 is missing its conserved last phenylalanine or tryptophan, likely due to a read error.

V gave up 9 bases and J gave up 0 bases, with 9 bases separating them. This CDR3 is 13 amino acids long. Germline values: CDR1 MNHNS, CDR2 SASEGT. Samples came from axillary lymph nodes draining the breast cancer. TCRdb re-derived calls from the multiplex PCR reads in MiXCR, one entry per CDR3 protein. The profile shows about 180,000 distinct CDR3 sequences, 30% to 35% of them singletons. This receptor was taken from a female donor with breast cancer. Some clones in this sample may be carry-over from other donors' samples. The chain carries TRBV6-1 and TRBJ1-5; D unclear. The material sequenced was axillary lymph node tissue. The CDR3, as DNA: TGTGCCAGTACGGGTTATAGCAATCAGCCCCAGCATGTT. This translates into CASTGYSNQPQHV.